Here is one T cell receptor (beta chain) with its context. One entry per CDR3 protein, called by TCRdb with MiXCR from the RACE reads. The sample contains more than 80,000 distinct CDR3 sequences, about 7.5% of which appear only once. This specimen belongs to a study of human T cells and chemical hapten exposure. CDR3 length: 17 residues. CDR1 is DFQATT, CDR2 SNEGSKA, per germline (reference sequence). Trimming removed 0 bases from V and 0 bases from J; junction bases left unmatched: 8. Time point described: patch test 1, 2 weeks after DPC sensitization. The treatment denotes: therapeutic diphenylcyclopropenone sensitization with weekly scalp DPC. Prior to each patch test being applied, blood was drawn.

The rearrangement uses TRBV20-1 and TRBJ1-1; 9 bases fit TRBD1. This sample comprised whole blood, obtained in connection with sensitization to the hapten diphenylcyclopropenone (DPC). The sequence derives from a woman in her 30s with alopecia areata. Some clones in this sample may be carry-over from other donors' samples. DNA of the CDR3: TGCAGTGCTAGAGATGCGCGACAGGGGGTCATGAACACTGAAGCTTTCTTT. Translating gives CSARDARQGVMNTEAFF.